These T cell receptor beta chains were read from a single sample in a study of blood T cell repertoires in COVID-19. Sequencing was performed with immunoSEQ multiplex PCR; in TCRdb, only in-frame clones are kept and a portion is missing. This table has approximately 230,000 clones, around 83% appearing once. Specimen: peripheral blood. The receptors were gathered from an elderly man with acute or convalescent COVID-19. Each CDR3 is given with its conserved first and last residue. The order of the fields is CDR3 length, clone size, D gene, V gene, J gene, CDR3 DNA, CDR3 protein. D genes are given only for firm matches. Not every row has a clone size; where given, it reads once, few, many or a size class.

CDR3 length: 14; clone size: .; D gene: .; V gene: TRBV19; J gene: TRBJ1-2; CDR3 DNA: TGTGCCAGTAGTATAGTCGGGGGAAACTATGGCTACACCTTC; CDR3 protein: CASSIVGGNYGYTF
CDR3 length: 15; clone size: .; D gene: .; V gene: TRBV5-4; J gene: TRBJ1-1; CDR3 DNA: TGTGCCAGCAGCTCGACAGGCCTGGGGGACACTGAAGCTTTCTTT; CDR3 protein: CASSSTGLGDTEAFF
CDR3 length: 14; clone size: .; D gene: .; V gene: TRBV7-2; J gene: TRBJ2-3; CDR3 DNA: TGTGCCAGCAGTTGGACAGCTAGCACAGATACGCAGTATTTT; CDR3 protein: CASSWTASTDTQYF
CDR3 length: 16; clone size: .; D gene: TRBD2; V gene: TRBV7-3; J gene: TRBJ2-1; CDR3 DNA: TGTGCCAGCAGCTTAACATGGCTAGCGGGACACAATGAGCAGTTCTTC; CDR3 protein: CASSLTWLAGHNEQFF
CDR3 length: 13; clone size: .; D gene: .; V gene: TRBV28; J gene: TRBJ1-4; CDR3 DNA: TGTGCCAGCGATCGGGGTGGAAATGAAAAACTGTTTTTT; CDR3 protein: CASDRGGNEKLFF
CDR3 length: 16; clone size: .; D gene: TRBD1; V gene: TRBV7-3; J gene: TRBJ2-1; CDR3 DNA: TGTGCCAGCAGCTTAAATGGGCAGGGGGCTTACAATGAGCAGTTCTTC; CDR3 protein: CASSLNGQGAYNEQFF
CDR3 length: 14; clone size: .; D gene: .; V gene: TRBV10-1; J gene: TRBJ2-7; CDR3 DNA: TGCGCCAGCAGTGAGCGGGAGAAATCCTACGAGCAGTACTTC; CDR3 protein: CASSEREKSYEQYF
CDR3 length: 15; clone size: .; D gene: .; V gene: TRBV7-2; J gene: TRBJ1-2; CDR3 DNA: TGTGCCAGCAGCCTTGGCCCAACCGATAACTATGGCTACACCTTC; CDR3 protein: CASSLGPTDNYGYTF
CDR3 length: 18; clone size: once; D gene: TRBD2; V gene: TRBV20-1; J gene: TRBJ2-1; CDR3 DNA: TGCAGTGCTAGTGGTTCGAAGCGGGGGGGCCGGGGTTTAAATGAGCAGTTCTTC; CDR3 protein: CSASGSKRGGRGLNEQFF
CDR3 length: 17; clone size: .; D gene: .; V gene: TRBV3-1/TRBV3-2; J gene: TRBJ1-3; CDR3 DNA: TGTGCCAGCAGCCGCGGACTTCCCCGGTCCTCTGGAAACACCATATATTTT; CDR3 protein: CASSRGLPRSSGNTIYF
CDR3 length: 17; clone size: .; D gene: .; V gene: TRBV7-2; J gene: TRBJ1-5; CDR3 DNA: TGTGCCAGCAGCTTATTCCCCGGCAGGGCAGAGGATCAGCCCCAGCATTTT; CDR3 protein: CASSLFPGRAEDQPQHF
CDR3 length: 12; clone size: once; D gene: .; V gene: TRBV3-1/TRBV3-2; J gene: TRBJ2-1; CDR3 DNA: TGTGCCAGCAGCCAGCGGGGTGGGGAGCAGTTCTTC; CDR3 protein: CASSQRGGEQFF
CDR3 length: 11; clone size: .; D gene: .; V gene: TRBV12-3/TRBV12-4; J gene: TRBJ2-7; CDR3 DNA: TGTGCCAGCAGAGGTAGCGTTCAGCAGTACTTC; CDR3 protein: CASRGSVQQYF
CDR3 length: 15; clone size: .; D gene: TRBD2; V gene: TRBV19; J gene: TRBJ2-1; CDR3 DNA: TGTGCCAGTACCATTAGGACTAGCGGGAGGAATGAGCAGTTCTTC; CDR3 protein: CASTIRTSGRNEQFF
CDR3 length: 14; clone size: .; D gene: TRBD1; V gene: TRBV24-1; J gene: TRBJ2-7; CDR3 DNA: TGTGCCACCAGTGAGAGGGACAGGGACTACGAGCAGTACTTC; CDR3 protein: CATSERDRDYEQYF
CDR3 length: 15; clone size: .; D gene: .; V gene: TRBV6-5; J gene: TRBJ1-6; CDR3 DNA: TGTGCCAGCGGGGTGGAGGGGACTGGGAATTCACCCCTCCACTTT; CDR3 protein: CASGVEGTGNSPLHF
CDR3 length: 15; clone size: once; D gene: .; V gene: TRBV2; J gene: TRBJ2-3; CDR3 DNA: TGTGCCAGCAGTGATCAAGGGGTGAGCACAGATACGCAGTATTTT; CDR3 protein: CASSDQGVSTDTQYF
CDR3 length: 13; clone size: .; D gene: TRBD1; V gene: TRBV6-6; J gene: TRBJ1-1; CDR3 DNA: TGTGCCAGCACGCGACAGGGGGCGCGAGTGGCTTTCTTT; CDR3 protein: CASTRQGARVAFF
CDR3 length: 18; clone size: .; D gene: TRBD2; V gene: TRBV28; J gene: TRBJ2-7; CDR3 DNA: TGTGCCAGCAGTTCTGTAGCGGGGGGCCCTACCTCCCCCTACGAGCAGTACTTC; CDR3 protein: CASSSVAGGPTSPYEQYF
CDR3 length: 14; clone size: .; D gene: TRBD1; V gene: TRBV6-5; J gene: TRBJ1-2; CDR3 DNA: TGTGCCAGCAACGACAGGGGGCGGGCCTATGGCTACACCTTC; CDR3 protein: CASNDRGRAYGYTF
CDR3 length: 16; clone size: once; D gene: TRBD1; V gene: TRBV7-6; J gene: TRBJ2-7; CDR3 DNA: TGTGCCAGCAGCTTAGATTGGAGACAGGGGGACTACGAGCAGTACTTC; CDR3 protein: CASSLDWRQGDYEQYF
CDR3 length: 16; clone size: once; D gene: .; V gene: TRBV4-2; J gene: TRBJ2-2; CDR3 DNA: TGTGCCAGCAGCCTTTGGGGCCAGCCGAACACCGGGGAGCTGTTTTTT; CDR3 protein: CASSLWGQPNTGELFF
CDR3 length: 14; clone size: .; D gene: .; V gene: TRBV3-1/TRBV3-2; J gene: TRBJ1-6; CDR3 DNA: TGTGCCAGCAGCCAAGCCTCTCGGGGTTCACCCCTCCACTTT; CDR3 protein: CASSQASRGSPLHF
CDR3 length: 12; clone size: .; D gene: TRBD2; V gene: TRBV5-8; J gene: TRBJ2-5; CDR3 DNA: TGTGCCAGCAGCTTTCCCCTAGCGGCCCAGTACTTC; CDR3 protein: CASSFPLAAQYF
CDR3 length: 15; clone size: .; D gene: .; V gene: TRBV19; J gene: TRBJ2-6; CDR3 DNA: TGTGCCAGTAGGGGAGGTGGGTCTGGGGCCAACGTCCTGACTTTC; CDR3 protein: CASRGGGSGANVLTF
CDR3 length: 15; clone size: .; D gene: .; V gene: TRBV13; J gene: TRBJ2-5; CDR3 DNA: TGTGCCAGCAGCTTCGAACGGACTGCCTTAGAGACCCAGTACTTC; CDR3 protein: CASSFERTALETQYF
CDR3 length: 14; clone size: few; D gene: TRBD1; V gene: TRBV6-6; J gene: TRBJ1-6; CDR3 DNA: TGTGCCAGCACGTCGGGACAGGGGAGTTCACCCCTCCACTTT; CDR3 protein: CASTSGQGSSPLHF
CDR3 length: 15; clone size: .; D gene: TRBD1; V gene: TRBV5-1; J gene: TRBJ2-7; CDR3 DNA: TGCGCCAGCAGGCTTACCCGGGACAGGGGCTACGAGCAGTACTTC; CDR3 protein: CASRLTRDRGYEQYF
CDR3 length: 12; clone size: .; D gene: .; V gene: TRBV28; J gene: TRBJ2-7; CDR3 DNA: TGTGCCAGCAGTCTATCATACAGCGAGCAGTACTTC; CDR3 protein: CASSLSYSEQYF
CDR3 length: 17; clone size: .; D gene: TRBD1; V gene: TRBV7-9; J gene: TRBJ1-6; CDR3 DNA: TGTGCCAGCAGCTCTCGACAGGGCGGCGGAAAGAATTCACCCCTCCACTTT; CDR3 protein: CASSSRQGGGKNSPLHF
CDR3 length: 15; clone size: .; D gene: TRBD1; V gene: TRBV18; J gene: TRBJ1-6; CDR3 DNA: TGTGCCAGCTCACCCGGACAGGTTTATAATTCACCCCTCCACTTT; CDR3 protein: CASSPGQVYNSPLHF
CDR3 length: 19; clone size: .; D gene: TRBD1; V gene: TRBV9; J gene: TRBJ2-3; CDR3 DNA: TGTGCCAGCAGCGTAGAATCCAGGGGGCGTGAGGGAAACACAGATACGCAGTATTTT; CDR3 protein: CASSVESRGREGNTDTQYF
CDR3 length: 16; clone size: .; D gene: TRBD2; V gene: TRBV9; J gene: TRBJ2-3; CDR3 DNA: TGTGCCAGCAGCTTTCCCCTAGCGGGGGCCACAGATACGCAGTATTTT; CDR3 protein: CASSFPLAGATDTQYF
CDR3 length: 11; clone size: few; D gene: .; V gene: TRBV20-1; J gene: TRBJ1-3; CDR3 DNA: TGCAGTGCTAGCAATGGAAACACCATATATTTT; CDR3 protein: CSASNGNTIYF
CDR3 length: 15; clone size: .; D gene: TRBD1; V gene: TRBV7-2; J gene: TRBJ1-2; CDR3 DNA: TGTGCCAGCAGAGGAGGACAGGGGGCGGGCTATGGCTACACCTTC; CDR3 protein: CASRGGQGAGYGYTF
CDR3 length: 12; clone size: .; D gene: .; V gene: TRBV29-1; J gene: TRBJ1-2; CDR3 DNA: TGCAGCGTTGGGGCAGGCTACTATGGCTACACCTTC; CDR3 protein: CSVGAGYYGYTF
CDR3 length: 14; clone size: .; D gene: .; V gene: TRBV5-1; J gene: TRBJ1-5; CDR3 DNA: TGCGCCAGCAGCCCCGGGGGGACGGCCCAGCCCCAGCATTTT; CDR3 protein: CASSPGGTAQPQHF
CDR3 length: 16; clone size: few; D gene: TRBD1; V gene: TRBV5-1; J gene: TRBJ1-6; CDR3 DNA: TGCGCCAGCAGCTTACAAGCTCGACAGGGTAATTCACCCCTCCACTTT; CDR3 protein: CASSLQARQGNSPLHF
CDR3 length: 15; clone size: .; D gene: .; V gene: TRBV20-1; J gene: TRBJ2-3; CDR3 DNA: TGCAGTGCTAGTTTGGGGGGTCGGAACACAGATACGCAGTATTTT; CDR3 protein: CSASLGGRNTDTQYF
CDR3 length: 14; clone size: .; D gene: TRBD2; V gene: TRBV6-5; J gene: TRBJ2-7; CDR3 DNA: TGTGCCAGCAGCTCCTCGGGGGGGACCTACGAGCAGTACTTC; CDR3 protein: CASSSSGGTYEQYF
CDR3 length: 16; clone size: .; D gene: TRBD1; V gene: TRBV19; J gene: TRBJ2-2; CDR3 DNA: TGTGCCAGTACTGAGGGACAGGGGTTGAACACCGGGGAGCTGTTTTTT; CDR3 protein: CASTEGQGLNTGELFF
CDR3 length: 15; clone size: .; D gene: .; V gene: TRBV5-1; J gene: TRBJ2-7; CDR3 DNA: TGCGCCAGCAGCCCACCCTGGGAGTTGAGCCACGAGCAGTACTTC; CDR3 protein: CASSPPWELSHEQYF
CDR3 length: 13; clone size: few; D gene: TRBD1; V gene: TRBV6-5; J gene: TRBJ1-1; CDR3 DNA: TGTGCCAGCGACCGGGACAGACGCTTCGAAGCTTTCTTT; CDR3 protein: CASDRDRRFEAFF
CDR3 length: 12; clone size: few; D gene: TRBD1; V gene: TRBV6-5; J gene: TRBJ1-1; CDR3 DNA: TGTGCCAGCAGCCAAAGGGGGCGTCGGGCTTTCTTT; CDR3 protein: CASSQRGRRAFF
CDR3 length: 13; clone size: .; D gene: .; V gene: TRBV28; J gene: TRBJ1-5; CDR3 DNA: TGTGCCAGCAGTTCCGGGAGACTCGAGACCCAGCATTTT; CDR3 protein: CASSSGRLETQHF
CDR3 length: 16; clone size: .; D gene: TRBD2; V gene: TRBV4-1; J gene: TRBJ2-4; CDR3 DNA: TGCGCCACCAGCCCACTCCATACCAGCGGGGCGAACATTCAGTACTTC; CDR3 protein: CATSPLHTSGANIQYF
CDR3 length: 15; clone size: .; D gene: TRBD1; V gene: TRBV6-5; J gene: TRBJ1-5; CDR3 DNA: TGTGCCAGCAGCCCGACAGGGGGCGCGGGGCAGCCCCAGCATTTT; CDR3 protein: CASSPTGGAGQPQHF
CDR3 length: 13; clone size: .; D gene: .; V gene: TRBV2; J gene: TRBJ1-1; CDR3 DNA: TGTGCCAGCAGTGACATCCTAAACACTGAAGCTTTCTTT; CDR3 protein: CASSDILNTEAFF
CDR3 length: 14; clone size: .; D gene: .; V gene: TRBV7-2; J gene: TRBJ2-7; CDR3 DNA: TGTGCCAGCAGCTTAGGGGGCGCGGTGCGCGAGCAGTACTTC; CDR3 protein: CASSLGGAVREQYF
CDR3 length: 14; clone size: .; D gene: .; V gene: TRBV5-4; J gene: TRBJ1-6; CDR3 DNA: TGTGCCAGCAGCTTCGACAGTACAAATTCACCCCTCCACTTT; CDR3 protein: CASSFDSTNSPLHF
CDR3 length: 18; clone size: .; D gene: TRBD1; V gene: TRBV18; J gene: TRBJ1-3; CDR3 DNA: TGTGCCAGCTCACCACAGGTCGCAGGGGGCTATTCTGGAAACACCATATATTTT; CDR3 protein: CASSPQVAGGYSGNTIYF
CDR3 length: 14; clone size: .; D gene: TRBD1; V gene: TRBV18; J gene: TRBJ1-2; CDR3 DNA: TGTGCCAGCTCACCAGGGACAGGGTTTTATGGCTACACCTTC; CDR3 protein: CASSPGTGFYGYTF
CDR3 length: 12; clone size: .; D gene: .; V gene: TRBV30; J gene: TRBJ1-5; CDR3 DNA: TGTGCCTGGAGTGTACCGGGGCAGCCCCAGCATTTT; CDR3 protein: CAWSVPGQPQHF
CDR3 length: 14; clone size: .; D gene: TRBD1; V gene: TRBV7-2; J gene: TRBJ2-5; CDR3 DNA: TGTGCCAGCAGTCCCGACAGGGGCCAAGAGACCCAGTACTTC; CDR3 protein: CASSPDRGQETQYF
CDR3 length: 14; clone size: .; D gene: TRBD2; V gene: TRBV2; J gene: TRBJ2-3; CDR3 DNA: TGTGCCAGCAGTGCGAGCGGGGTGGTAGATACGCAGTATTTT; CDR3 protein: CASSASGVVDTQYF
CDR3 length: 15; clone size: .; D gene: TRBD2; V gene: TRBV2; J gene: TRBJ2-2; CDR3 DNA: TGTGCCAGCAAGGCGAGCGGGGCGAACACCGGGGAGCTGTTTTTT; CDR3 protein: CASKASGANTGELFF
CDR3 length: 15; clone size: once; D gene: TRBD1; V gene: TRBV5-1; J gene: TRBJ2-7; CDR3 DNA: TGCGCCAGCAGCGCCCCGGGACAGGGGCTGGACGAGCAGTACTTC; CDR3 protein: CASSAPGQGLDEQYF
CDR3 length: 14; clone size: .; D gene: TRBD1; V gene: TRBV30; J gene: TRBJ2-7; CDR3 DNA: TGTGCCTGGGGCCACGGGACAGGGAGTTACGAGCAGTACTTC; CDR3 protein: CAWGHGTGSYEQYF
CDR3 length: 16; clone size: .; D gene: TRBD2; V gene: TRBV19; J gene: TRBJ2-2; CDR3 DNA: TGTGCCAGTAGTGTTCTACTAGCGGGAGGATCCGGGGAGCTGTTTTTT; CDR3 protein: CASSVLLAGGSGELFF